Listed here are 12 T cell receptor beta chains from one sample, sequenced in a study of blood T cells in healthy people across ages. A second roughly 6 to 11 cycle PCR used barcoded and J-beta primers. TCRdb re-called the 5' RACE reads through MiXCR, storing one row per CDR3 protein. The sample contains hundreds of thousands of distinct CDR3 sequences, around 31% of which appear only once. Input material: blood. Receptor source: a woman older than 75 in good health.

In the case of this clonotype: This may come from a read error, since a much larger clone is one base off. The chain carries TRBV11-2 and TRBJ2-5; no reliable D call. Trimming took 4 bases from V and 7 from J, leaving 7 bases between them. This CDR3 comprises 11 residues. Germline V gives CDR1 SGHAT, CDR2 FQNNGV. Here the CDR3 DNA reads TGTGCCAGCAGCTGCCGTGGGACCCAGTACTTC. Translation: CASSCRGTQYF.

The chain is built from TRBV30 and TRBJ1-2, with 7 bases that match TRBD1. Germline assignment: CDR1 GTSNPN and CDR2 SVGIG (reference sequence). The CDR3 spans 13 residues. V lost 4 bases to trimming and J lost 8 bases; unmatched junction nucleotides: 10. The CDR3 here is CAWTRDSRGGYTF. CDR3 in DNA: TGTGCCTGGACGAGGGACAGTCGCGGGGGCTACACCTTC.

This clonotype was detected many times. V gene TRBV3-1 combines with J gene TRBJ1-2, with D unclear. The CDR3 spans 14 residues. Germline V gives CDR1 LGHDT, CDR2 YNNKEL (reference sequence). The ends were cut back, 1 base at V and 1 base at J, with 7 bases in the middle. CDR3 bases: TGTGCCAGCAGCCAAGCGATGGTTAACTATGGCTACACCTTC. It encodes CASSQAMVNYGYTF.

The rearrangement uses TRBV19 and TRBJ2-7, with TRBD1 as a possible D gene (6 bases). CDR3 length: 15 amino acids. V shed 4 bases and J shed 0 bases, with 13 bases lying between them. Germline V lookup: CDR1 LNHDA, CDR2 SQIVND (reference sequence). The CDR3 DNA sequence: TGTGCCAGTAGTAAGGGCCCAGGGGCCTCCTACGAGCAGTACTTC. Amino acids: CASSKGPGASYEQYF.

The CDR3 nucleotides are TGTGCCAGCAGTTACAGGGGAGCGATCTACGAGCAGTACTTC. This codes for CASSYRGAIYEQYF. The gene calls are TRBV27 and TRBJ2-4, with 7 bases fitting TRBD1. The end of the DNA aligns better with TRBJ2-7, so the J call may be wrong. This CDR3 is built from 14 residues. The germline V gene encodes CDR1 MNHEY and CDR2 SMNVEV (reference sequence).

The table lists this clonotype with many counts. The genes are TRBV20-1 and TRBJ2-7; TRBD2 agrees at 11 bases. The J segment lost 6 bases and the V segment lost 5 bases, leaving 9 bases of the junction unmatched. Per the germline V gene, CDR1 is DFQATT and CDR2 is SNEGSKA (reference sequence). The CDR3 consists of 14 residues. CDR3 in DNA: TGCAGTGCTCATAACCTTCTAGCGGGGGGCGAGCAGTACTTC. Amino acid sequence: CSAHNLLAGGEQYF.

The chain couples TRBV12-3 or TRBV12-4 to TRBJ2-3; TRBD1 matches at 9 bases. V was clipped by 3 bases and J by 4 bases; unmatched bases: 5. This CDR3 spans 15 amino acids. This CDR3 reads CASSFVTGGADTQYF. The DNA for the CDR3 is TGTGCCAGCAGTTTTGTCACAGGGGGCGCAGATACGCAGTATTTT.

The J gene is TRBJ1-5, the V gene TRBV6-1; 9 bases fit TRBD1. This CDR3 comprises 14 residues. The trim removed 3 bases at V and 9 bases at J, leaving 6 bases unmatched. Germline-derived CDR1 and CDR2 are MNHNS and SASEGT. DNA for the CDR3: TGTGCCAGCAGTGAGTCCGGGACAGGGAGGCCCCAGCATTTT. It specifies CASSESGTGRPQHF.

Ten or more counts support this clonotype. The rearrangement uses TRBV7-9 and TRBJ1-2; D perhaps matches TRBD1 (5 bases). CDR3 size: 14 residues. Trimming shortened V by 4 bases and J by 0 bases, and 9 bases separated the two germline ends. The germline gives CDR1 SEHNR, CDR2 FQNEAQ (reference sequence). Here the CDR3 reads CASSSQTANYGYTF. The DNA of the CDR3 is TGTGCCAGCAGCTCACAGACAGCTAACTATGGCTACACCTTC.

This clonotype was seen at least ten times. The genes are TRBV5-1 and TRBJ2-7; TRBD2 matches 11 bases. From germline, CDR1 is SGHRS and CDR2 YFSETQ. Germline trimming cut 4 bases from V and 2 bases from J; bases unmatched to any gene: 5. The CDR3 has 15 residues. In DNA, the CDR3 is TGCGCCAGCAGCCCTCTAGCGGGGGGTACCTACGAGCAGTACTTC. Translation: CASSPLAGGTYEQYF. Full variable domain (outside the CDR3, taken from reference TRBV5-1 and TRBJ2-7): KAGVTQTPRYLIKTRGQQVTLSCSPISGHRSVSWYQQTPGQGLQFLFEYFSETQRNKGNFPGRFSGRQFSNSRSEMNVSTLELGDSALYLCASSPLAGGTYEQYFGPGTRLTVT.

Remarks on this clonotype: A much larger clone sits a single nucleotide away, making a read error possible. V is TRBV19 and J is TRBJ2-6, with D perhaps matching TRBD2 (6 bases). Trimming stripped 10 bases from V and 6 bases from J, with 13 bases between. The germline CDR1 and CDR2 sequences are LNHDA and SQIVND (reference sequence). The CDR3 consists of 13 residues. The CDR3 region has the DNA TGTGCCACGTCCCCGGGAGAGGCCAACGTCCTGACTTTC. This sequence encodes CATSPGEANVLTF.

Turning to this clonotype: Just one base apart from a much larger clone, this may be a read error. V is TRBV18 and J is TRBJ2-7; possibly TRBD1 for D (7 bases). V was pared by 2 bases and J by 3 bases, with 14 bases between. The CDR3 length is 15 residues. Germline V CDR1 and CDR2: KGHSH, LQKENI. DNA of the CDR3: TGTGCCAGCTCACCAGGGCAGGGGGGATGCTACGAGCAGTACTTC. This gives the protein CASSPGQGGCYEQYF.